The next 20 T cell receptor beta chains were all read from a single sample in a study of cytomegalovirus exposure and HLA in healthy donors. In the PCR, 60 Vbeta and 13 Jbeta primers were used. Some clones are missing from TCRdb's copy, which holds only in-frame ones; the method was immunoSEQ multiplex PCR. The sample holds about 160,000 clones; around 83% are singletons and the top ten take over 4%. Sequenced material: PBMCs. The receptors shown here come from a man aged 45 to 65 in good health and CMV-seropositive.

CDR3 residues: CASSLGSREKLFF. DNA for the CDR3: TGTGCCAGCAGTTTAGGCTCTCGAGAAAAACTGTTTTTT. The rearrangement links TRBV28 to TRBJ1-4; D call uncertain. There are 13 residues in the CDR3. V lost 2 bases and J 8 bases, leaving 9 bases between the germline ends. Germline lookup yields CDR1 MDHEN and CDR2 SYDVKM.

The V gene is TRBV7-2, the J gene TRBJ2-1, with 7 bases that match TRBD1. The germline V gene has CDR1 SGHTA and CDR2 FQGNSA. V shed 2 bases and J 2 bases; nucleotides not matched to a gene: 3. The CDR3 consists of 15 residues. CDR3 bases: TGTGCCAGCAGCTTATACAGGGGCGCCTACAATGAGCAGTTCTTC. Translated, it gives CASSLYRGAYNEQFF. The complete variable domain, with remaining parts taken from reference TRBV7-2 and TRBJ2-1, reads GAGVSQSPSNKVTEKGKDVELRCDPISGHTALYWYRQSLGQGLEFLIYFQGNSAPDKSGLPSDRFSAERTGGSVSTLTIQRTQQEDSAVYLCASSLYRGAYNEQFFGPGTRLTVL.

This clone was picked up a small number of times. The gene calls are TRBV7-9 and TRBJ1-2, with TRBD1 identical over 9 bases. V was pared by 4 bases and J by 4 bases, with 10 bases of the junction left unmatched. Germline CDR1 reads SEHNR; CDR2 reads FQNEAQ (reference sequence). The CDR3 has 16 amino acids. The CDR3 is CASSSGTGNPFYGYTF. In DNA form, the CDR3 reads TGTGCCAGCAGCTCCGGGACAGGGAACCCCTTCTATGGCTACACCTTC.

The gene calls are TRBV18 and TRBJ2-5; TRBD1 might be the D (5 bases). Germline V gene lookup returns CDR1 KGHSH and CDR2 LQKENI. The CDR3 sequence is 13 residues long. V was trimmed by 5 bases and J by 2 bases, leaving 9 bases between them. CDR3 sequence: CASSEQVQETQYF. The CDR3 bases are TGTGCCAGCTCAGAACAGGTTCAAGAGACCCAGTACTTC. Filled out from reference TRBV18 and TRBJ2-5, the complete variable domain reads NAGVMQNPRHLVRRRGQEARLRCSPMKGHSHVYWYRQLPEEGLKFMVYLQKENIIDESGMPKERFSAEFPKEGPSILRIQQVVRGDSAAYFCASSEQVQETQYFGPGTRLLVL.

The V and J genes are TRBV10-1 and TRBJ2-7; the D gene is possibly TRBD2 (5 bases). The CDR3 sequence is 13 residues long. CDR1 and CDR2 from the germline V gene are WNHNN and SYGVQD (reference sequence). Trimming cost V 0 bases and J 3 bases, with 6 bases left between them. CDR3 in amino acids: CASSESRDYEQYF. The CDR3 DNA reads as TGCGCCAGCAGTGAGTCCCGGGACTACGAGCAGTACTTC.

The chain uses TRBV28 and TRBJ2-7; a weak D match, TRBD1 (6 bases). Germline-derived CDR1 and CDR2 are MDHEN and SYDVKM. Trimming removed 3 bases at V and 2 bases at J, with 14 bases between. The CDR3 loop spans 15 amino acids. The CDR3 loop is CASSLPGQLTYEQYF. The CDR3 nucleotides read TGTGCCAGCAGTTTGCCTGGACAGTTGACCTACGAGCAGTACTTC.

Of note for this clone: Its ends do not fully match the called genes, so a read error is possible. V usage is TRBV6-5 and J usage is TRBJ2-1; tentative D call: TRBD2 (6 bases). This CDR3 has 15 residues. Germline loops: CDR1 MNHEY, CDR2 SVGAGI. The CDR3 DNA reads TGTGCCAGCAGGTCTACTTGGGACTCCCACAATGAGCAGTTCTTC. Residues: CASRSTWDSHNEQFF.

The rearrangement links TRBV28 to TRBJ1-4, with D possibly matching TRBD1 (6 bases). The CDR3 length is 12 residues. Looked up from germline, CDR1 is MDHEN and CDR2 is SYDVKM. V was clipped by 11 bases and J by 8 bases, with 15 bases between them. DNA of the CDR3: TGTGCCGGAGGGGGGGAAGGGGAAAAACTGTTTTTT. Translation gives CAGGGEGEKLFF.

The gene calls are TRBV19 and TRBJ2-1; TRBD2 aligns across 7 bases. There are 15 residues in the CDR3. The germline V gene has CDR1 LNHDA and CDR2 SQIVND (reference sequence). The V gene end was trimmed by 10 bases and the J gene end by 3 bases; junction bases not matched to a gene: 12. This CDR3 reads CAKLTGCGSYNEQFF. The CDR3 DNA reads TGTGCCAAACTCACGGGATGCGGGAGCTACAATGAGCAGTTCTTC.

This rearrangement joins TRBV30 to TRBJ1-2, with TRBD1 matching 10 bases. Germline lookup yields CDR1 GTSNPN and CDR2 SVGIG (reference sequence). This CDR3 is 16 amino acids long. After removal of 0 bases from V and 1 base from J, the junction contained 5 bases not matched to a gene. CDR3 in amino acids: CAWSVVRTGGNYGYTF. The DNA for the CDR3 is TGTGCCTGGAGTGTTGTCCGGACAGGGGGTAACTATGGCTACACCTTC.

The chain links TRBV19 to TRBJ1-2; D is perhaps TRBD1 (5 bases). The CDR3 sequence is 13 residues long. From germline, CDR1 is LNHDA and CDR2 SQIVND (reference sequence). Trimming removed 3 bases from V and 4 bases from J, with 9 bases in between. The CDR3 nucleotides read TGTGCCAGTAGTATCGGGGGGGTCTATGGCTACACCTTC. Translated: CASSIGGVYGYTF.

CDR3 sequence reads: CASSPKGTGLSYEQYF. For the CDR3, the DNA is TGTGCCAGCTCACCTAAGGGGACAGGGTTGTCCTACGAGCAGTACTTC. This chain links TRBV18 with TRBJ2-5, with TRBD1 identical over 9 bases. TRBJ2-7 matches the DNA end more closely, so the J call is doubtful. CDR3 length: 16 amino acids. The germline V gene has CDR1 KGHSH and CDR2 LQKENI.

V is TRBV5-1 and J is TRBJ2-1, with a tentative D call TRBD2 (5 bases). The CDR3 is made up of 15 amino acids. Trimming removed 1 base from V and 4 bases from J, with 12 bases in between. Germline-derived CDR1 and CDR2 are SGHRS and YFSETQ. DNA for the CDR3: TGCGCCAGCAGCTTGTTCCCGGGCGGGTACAATGAGCAGTTCTTC. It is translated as CASSLFPGGYNEQFF.

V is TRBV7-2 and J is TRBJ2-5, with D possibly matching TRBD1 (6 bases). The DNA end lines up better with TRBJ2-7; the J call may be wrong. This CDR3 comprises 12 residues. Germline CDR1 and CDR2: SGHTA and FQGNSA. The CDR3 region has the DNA TGTGCCAGCAGCAGGGACACTTACGAGCAGTACTTC. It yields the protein CASSRDTYEQYF.

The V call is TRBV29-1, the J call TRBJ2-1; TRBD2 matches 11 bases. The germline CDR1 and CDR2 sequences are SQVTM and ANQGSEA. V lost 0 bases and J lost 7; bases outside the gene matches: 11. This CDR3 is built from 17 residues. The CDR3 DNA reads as TGCAGCGTTGAAGATCGCGGACGACTAGCGGGAATAAATGAGCAGTTCTTC. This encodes CSVEDRGRLAGINEQFF.

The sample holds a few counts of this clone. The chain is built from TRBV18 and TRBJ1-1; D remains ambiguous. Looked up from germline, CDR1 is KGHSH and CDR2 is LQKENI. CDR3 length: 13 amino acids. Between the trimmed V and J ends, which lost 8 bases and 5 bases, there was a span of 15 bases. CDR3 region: CASGSQEETEAFF. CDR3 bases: TGTGCCAGCGGGTCGCAGGAGGAAACTGAAGCTTTCTTT.

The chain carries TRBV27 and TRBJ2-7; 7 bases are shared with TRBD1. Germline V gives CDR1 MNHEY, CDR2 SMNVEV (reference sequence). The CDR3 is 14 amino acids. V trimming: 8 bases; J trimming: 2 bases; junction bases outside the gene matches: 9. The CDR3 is CASQPNRGPYEQYF. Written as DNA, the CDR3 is TGTGCCAGCCAGCCAAACAGGGGACCCTACGAGCAGTACTTC.

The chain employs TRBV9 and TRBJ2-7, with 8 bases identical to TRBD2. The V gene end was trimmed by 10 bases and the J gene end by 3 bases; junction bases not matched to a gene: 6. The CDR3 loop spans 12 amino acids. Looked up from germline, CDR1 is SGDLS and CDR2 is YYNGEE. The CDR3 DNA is TGTGCCGTTCGGGGGGGGGACTACGAGCAGTACTTC. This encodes CAVRGGDYEQYF.

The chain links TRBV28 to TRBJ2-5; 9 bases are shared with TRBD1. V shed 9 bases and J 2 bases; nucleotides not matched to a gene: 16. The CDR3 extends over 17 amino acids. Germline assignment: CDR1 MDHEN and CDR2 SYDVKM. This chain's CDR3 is CARSRFRDRDVQETQYF. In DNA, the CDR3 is TGTGCCAGGTCCCGATTCCGGGACAGGGATGTTCAAGAGACCCAGTACTTC.

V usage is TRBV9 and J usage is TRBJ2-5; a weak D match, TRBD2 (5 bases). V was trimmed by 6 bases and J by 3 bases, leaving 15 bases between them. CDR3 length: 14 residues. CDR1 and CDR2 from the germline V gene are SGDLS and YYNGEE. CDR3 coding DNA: TGTGCCAGCACCTCTGGGCGGGTAGAAGAGACCCAGTACTTC. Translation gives CASTSGRVEETQYF.